Below are 8 T cell receptor beta chains sequenced from a single sample in a study of shared clonotypes between healthy human individuals. Terminally differentiated effector memory CD45RA+ cells were excluded from the naive CD8 cells, which were CD45RO-negative and positively selected for CCR7. Some clones are missing from TCRdb's copy, which holds only in-frame ones; the method was immunoSEQ multiplex PCR. This table holds about 2.1 million clones, around 93% found once. The sequenced material came from naive CD8+ T cells from PBMCs. These receptors originate from a young man in good health. Some clones in this sample may be carry-over from other donors' samples.

This rearrangement joins TRBV4-2 to TRBJ2-3; 9 bases fit TRBD2. Trimming at V came to 1 base and at J to 4 bases, leaving 6 bases not matched to a gene. The CDR3 covers 16 residues. CDR1 is LGHNA, CDR2 YNFKEQ, per germline. CDR3: CASSQGYAGGADTQYF. As DNA, the CDR3 is TGTGCCAGCAGCCAAGGATATGCGGGAGGGGCAGATACGCAGTATTTT.

V and J are TRBV11-2 and TRBJ2-1, with D tentatively TRBD1 (6 bases). The CDR3 spans 12 residues. CDR1 SGHAT and CDR2 FQNNGV come from the germline V gene. Trimming left V 6 bases short and J 7 bases short, with 10 bases between. The DNA for the CDR3 is TGTGCCAGCAGACAGGGTTGGAATGAGCAGTTCTTC. Its protein product is CASRQGWNEQFF.

V and J are TRBV29-1 and TRBJ1-2, with 8 bases matching TRBD1. The CDR3 runs 16 residues. Trimming took 0 bases from V and 5 from J; bases not matched to a gene: 11. CDR1 and CDR2 (germline): SQVTM, ANQGSEA. The CDR3 protein is CSVEDQGRGLEYGYTF. The CDR3 coding sequence is TGCAGCGTTGAAGATCAGGGCAGGGGGCTAGAGTATGGCTACACCTTC.

The chain recombines TRBV13 with TRBJ1-1; D not certain. The V and J ends lost 1 base and 3 bases respectively, with 3 bases between them. The CDR3 runs to 12 residues. Germline V gives CDR1 PRHDT, CDR2 FYEKMQ (reference sequence). CDR3 DNA sequence: TGTGCCAGCAGCTTAGACTACACTGAAGCTTTCTTT. Its protein product is CASSLDYTEAFF.

This clone has just one count. The V call is TRBV5-6, the J call TRBJ1-1; a weak D match, TRBD1 (5 bases). V shed 3 bases and J shed 1 base, with 10 bases lying between them. CDR1 SGHDT and CDR2 YYEEEE come from the germline V gene. CDR3 length: 14 amino acids. The CDR3 DNA reads TGTGCCAGCAGCTATGGGGCGGGGAACACTGAAGCTTTCTTT. Its protein product is CASSYGAGNTEAFF.

The CDR3 DNA sequence: TGTGCCAGCAGTTTAGACGGGTGGGGGGGGCTGTTCTTC. The encoded protein is CASSLDGWGGLFF. The chain couples TRBV27 to TRBJ2-1; maybe TRBD2 (7 bases). CDR3 length: 13 amino acids. Trimming pared 2 bases from V and 15 bases from J, leaving 17 bases between. Germline-derived CDR1 and CDR2 are MNHEY and SMNVEV (reference sequence).

The chain couples TRBV29-1 to TRBJ1-2, with TRBD1 matching over 8 bases. CDR1 and CDR2 from the germline V gene are SQVTM and ANQGSEA. This CDR3 spans 15 amino acids. The chain's CDR3 is CTTDGMDRAGRGYTF. The CDR3 DNA follows: TGCACCACGGACGGGATGGACAGGGCAGGCCGTGGCTACACCTTC.

This clone has a handful of counts. J is TRBJ1-1 and V is TRBV30; no firm D call. Trimming shortened V by 2 bases and J by 2 bases, and 6 bases separated the two germline ends. The CDR3 runs 12 residues. Germline V CDR1 and CDR2: GTSNPN, SVGIG (reference sequence). CDR3 in amino acids: CAWSQDNTEAFF. CDR3 in DNA: TGTGCCTGGAGTCAAGACAACACTGAAGCTTTCTTT.